This T cell receptor (beta chain) was sequenced for a study of OX40 agonist ivuxolimab in advanced cancers. Study-level background: In this cohort, patients received ivuxolimab, an agonistic anti-OX40 (CD134) antibody. Three patients, one with hepatocellular carcinoma and two with cutaneous melanoma, achieved partial responses. Males comprised 70% to 90% of the group, whose mean age was 60 years (range roughly 20 to 85).

From germline, CDR1 is LGHNA and CDR2 YNFKEQ. Trimming cost V 6 bases and J 2 bases; bases outside gene matches: 8. This CDR3 region has 16 residues. Method: immunoSEQ multiplex PCR; TCRdb's copy keeps in-frame clones and lacks some. The sample holds approximately 80,000 clones; around 85% are singletons and the top ten take about 4%. The sequencing used CD4+ or CD8+ T cells sorted from blood, collected in a trial of the OX40 agonist ivuxolimab. V gene TRBV4-2 combines with J gene TRBJ2-3; 10 bases line up with TRBD2. The TCR originated in an adult with an advanced solid tumor such as melanoma, head and neck, liver or kidney cancer. CDR3 amino acids: CASSQLAGKITDTQYF. The CDR3 bases are TGTGCCAGCAGTCAACTAGCGGGAAAAATCACAGATACGCAGTATTTT.